The T cell receptor (beta chain) described here comes from a study of blood T cell repertoires in COVID-19. Background on the study: Acute and convalescent COVID-19 specimens originated in the United States, Italy and Spain.

Clones were sequenced by immunoSEQ multiplex PCR, and TCRdb holds only the in-frame ones, with some missing. The sample carries about 160,000 clones, 76% recorded once. The TCR originated in a woman of 80 years or more with acute or convalescent COVID-19. Sequencing used peripheral blood.

The CDR3 DNA reads as TGTGCCAGCAGCGGTGGTAGCGGGTCCACCCCGTTCTTC. This sequence encodes CASSGGSGSTPFF. The rearrangement uses TRBV11-3 and TRBJ2-1, with 7 bases matching TRBD2. Germline trimming cut 5 bases from V and 15 bases from J; bases unmatched to any gene: 13. CDR3 length: 13 amino acids. CDR1 and CDR2 (germline): SGHNT, YENEEA.